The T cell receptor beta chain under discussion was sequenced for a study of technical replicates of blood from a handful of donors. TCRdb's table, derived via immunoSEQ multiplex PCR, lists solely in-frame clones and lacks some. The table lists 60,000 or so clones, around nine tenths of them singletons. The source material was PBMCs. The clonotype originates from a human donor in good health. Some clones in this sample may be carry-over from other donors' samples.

The CDR3 sequence is CASSFIPGSGKSEQYF. As DNA, the CDR3 is TGTGCCAGCAGCTTCATACCGGGTAGCGGGAAGTCCGAGCAGTACTTC. The gene calls are TRBV11-2 and TRBJ2-7, with 8 nucleotides matching TRBD2. The germline CDR1 and CDR2 sequences are SGHAT and FQNNGV. The CDR3 runs to 16 residues. Trimming cost V 3 bases and J 6 bases; bases outside gene matches: 13.